The 13 T cell receptor beta chains given below trace back to one sample, sequenced in a study of CD8 T cells in Susac syndrome. An input of about 0.5 to 1 ug of RNA was subjected to reverse transcription using random hexamers. TCRdb recomputed calls from the immunoSEQ multiplex PCR reads with MiXCR, one row per CDR3 protein. This sample has about 300,000 distinct CDR3 sequences, with 85% found just once. Sequences were obtained from CD8+ T cells from PBMCs. The receptor source for this set is a human donor with multiple sclerosis.

The chain employs TRBV24-1 and TRBJ2-2; 8 bases are shared with TRBD2. The CDR3 is 14 amino acids. Germline CDR1 is KGHDR and CDR2 is SFDVKD. The ends lost 7 bases at V and 4 bases at J; junction bases unmatched: 4. The CDR3: CATSSAGVTGELFF. The CDR3 DNA sequence: TGTGCCACCAGCTCAGCGGGAGTCACCGGGGAGCTGTTTTTT.

The chain combines TRBV5-1 with TRBJ2-7, with 10 positions matching TRBD2. Germline lookup yields CDR1 SGHRS and CDR2 YFSETQ. The CDR3 extends over 16 amino acids. Germline trimming cut 4 bases from V and 2 bases from J; bases unmatched to any gene: 9. The CDR3 nucleotides are TGCGCCAGCAGCCTTCGGACTAGCGGACGGCCCTACGAGCAGTACTTC. Protein: CASSLRTSGRPYEQYF.

The chain links TRBV27 to TRBJ1-2; D perhaps matches TRBD1 (6 bases). The CDR3 is 14 amino acids. The germline V gene encodes CDR1 MNHEY and CDR2 SMNVEV (reference sequence). Deletions cut 2 bases from V and 7 bases from J, with 14 bases between. The CDR3 DNA is TGTGCCAGCAGTTTAAACGGGGGCGCGGCTGGCTACACCTTC. It specifies CASSLNGGAAGYTF.

The chain employs TRBV28 and TRBJ2-5; maybe TRBD1 (6 bases). V was pared by 5 bases and J by 5 bases, with 18 bases between. This CDR3 has 15 residues. Germline V gives CDR1 MDHEN, CDR2 SYDVKM. CDR3 residues: CASSPGTPLVETQYF. As DNA, the CDR3 is TGTGCCAGCAGTCCGGGGACACCGCTGGTCGAGACCCAGTACTTC.

The gene calls are TRBV20-1 and TRBJ2-7; D possibly corresponds to TRBD1 (5 bases). The CDR3 sequence is 13 residues long. Between the trimmed V and J ends, which lost 0 bases and 2 bases, there was a span of 8 bases. The germline CDR1 and CDR2 sequences are DFQATT and SNEGSKA (reference sequence). In DNA, the CDR3 is TGCAGTGCTAGAGATGGGGCAGCCTACGAGCAGTACTTC. This encodes CSARDGAAYEQYF.

The V call is TRBV12-3 or TRBV12-4, the J call TRBJ2-2; D is possibly TRBD1 (6 bases). This CDR3 has 15 amino acids. The V gene lost 6 bases and the J gene lost 4 bases, with 15 bases spanning the gap. The CDR3 spells CASSPEGHLTGELFF. The CDR3 DNA is TGTGCCAGCAGCCCAGAGGGACACCTCACCGGGGAGCTGTTTTTT.

This chain's CDR3 is CASSYSNIRGPSGNTIYF. CDR3 in DNA: TGTGCCAGCAGTTACTCGAACATCCGCGGTCCCTCTGGAAACACCATATATTTT. The chain has TRBV6-2 or TRBV6-3 and TRBJ1-3; no definite D call. This CDR3 contains 18 residues. Trimming stripped 0 bases from V and 0 bases from J, with 15 bases between. Germline values: CDR1 MNHEY, CDR2 SVGEGT.

This clonotype was picked up one time. The chain combines TRBV5-6 with TRBJ1-1; D may be TRBD1 (5 bases). The CDR3 covers 16 residues. Germline CDR1 reads SGHDT; CDR2 reads YYEEEE. The ends were cut back, 0 bases at V and 4 bases at J, with 16 bases in the middle. The CDR3 reads CASSLGFPGGGTEAFF. DNA for the CDR3: TGTGCCAGCAGCTTGGGATTCCCCGGGGGAGGCACTGAAGCTTTCTTT.

With regard to this clonotype: A junction boundary mismatches the germline segment, possibly from a read error. This chain uses TRBV7-7 with TRBJ2-1; tentatively, D is TRBD1 or TRBD2 (5 bases each). The CDR3 extends over 19 amino acids. CDR1 SSHAT and CDR2 FNYEAQ come from the germline V gene (reference sequence). The CDR3 DNA is TGTGCTAGCAGCCCGTTTGAGTGGACTTATGAGGGGTCCTACAATGAGCAGTTCTTC. It is translated as CASSPFEWTYEGSYNEQFF.

V usage is TRBV28 and J usage is TRBJ2-7; 9 bases fit TRBD2. V gave up 6 bases and J gave up 2 bases; unmatched junction bases: 11. The CDR3 runs 16 residues. In germline, CDR1 is MDHEN, CDR2 SYDVKM. CDR3 sequence (DNA): TGTGCCAGCAGCACCCTGATAGCGGGAGCCACCTACGAGCAGTACTTC. Its protein product is CASSTLIAGATYEQYF.

The CDR3 loop is CAWIGASGGDNSYEQYF. CDR3 coding DNA: TGTGCCTGGATTGGCGCTAGCGGGGGGGACAATTCCTACGAGCAGTACTTC. The chain uses TRBV30 and TRBJ2-7; 12 bases agree with TRBD2. Germline V lookup: CDR1 GTSNPN, CDR2 SVGIG (reference sequence). The CDR3 consists of 17 residues. V gave up 4 bases and J gave up 1 base; unmatched junction bases: 11. The full variable domain, its missing parts supplied by reference TRBV30 and TRBJ2-7, is SQTIHQWPATLVQPVGSPLSLECTVEGTSNPNLYWYRQAAGRGLQLLFYSVGIGQISSEVPQNLSASRPQDRQFILSSKKLLLSDSGFYLCAWIGASGGDNSYEQYFGPGTRLTVT.

V gene TRBV5-4 combines with J gene TRBJ2-6; maybe TRBD1 (5 bases). Germline-derived CDR1 and CDR2 are SGHNT and YYREEE (reference sequence). This CDR3 is built from 13 residues. V was clipped by 0 bases and J by 12 bases, with 10 bases between them. The CDR3 DNA follows: TGTGCCAGCAGCTTGGGGACACCCTCCGTCCTGACTTTC. Translated: CASSLGTPSVLTF.

The table lists this clonotype with a count of one. This chain uses TRBV4-3 with TRBJ1-1; D call uncertain. Germline-derived CDR1 and CDR2 are LGHNA and YSLEER. The CDR3 loop spans 16 amino acids. V was trimmed by 0 bases and J by 6 bases, leaving 17 bases between them. CDR3 nucleotide sequence: TGCGCCAGCAGCCAAGATATTGACCTCAACGGACCTGAAGCTTTCTTT. This gives the protein CASSQDIDLNGPEAFF.